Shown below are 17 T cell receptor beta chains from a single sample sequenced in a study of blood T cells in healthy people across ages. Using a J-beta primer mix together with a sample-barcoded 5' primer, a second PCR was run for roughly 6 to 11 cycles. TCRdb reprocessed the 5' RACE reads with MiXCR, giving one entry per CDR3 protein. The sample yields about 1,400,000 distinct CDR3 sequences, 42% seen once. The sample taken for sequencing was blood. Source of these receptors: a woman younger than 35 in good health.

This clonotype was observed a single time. DNA of the CDR3: TGTGCCAGCAGCCAGACCGGACTAGCGGGAAGGTGGGATGAGCAGTACTTC. It specifies CASSQTGLAGRWDEQYF. The rearrangement uses TRBV14 and TRBJ2-5; the match to TRBD2 covers 12 bases. V shed 3 bases and J 11 bases; nucleotides not matched to a gene: 16. Germline values: CDR1 SGHDN, CDR2 FVKESK. The CDR3 is 17 residues long.

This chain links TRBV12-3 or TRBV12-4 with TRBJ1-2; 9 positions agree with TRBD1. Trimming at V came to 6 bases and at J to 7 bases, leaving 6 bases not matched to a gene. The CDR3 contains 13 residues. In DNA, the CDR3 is TGTGCCAGCAGGGTACAGGGGGCGGGTGGCTACACCTTC. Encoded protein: CASRVQGAGGYTF.

CDR3 sequence: CSVGYKNTEAFF. CDR3 in DNA: TGCAGCGTTGGGTACAAGAACACTGAAGCTTTCTTT. The rearrangement links TRBV29-1 to TRBJ1-1; no clear D. This CDR3 has 12 residues. The V end was cut by 4 bases, the J end by 1 base, with 7 bases between. CDR1 is SQVTM, CDR2 ANQGSEA, per germline.

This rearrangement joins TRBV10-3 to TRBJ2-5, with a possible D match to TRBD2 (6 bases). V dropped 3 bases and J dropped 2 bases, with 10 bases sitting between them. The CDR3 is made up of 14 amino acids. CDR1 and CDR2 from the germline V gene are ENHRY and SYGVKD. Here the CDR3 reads CAISDEGGQETQYF. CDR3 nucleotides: TGTGCCATCAGTGATGAAGGAGGGCAAGAGACCCAGTACTTC.

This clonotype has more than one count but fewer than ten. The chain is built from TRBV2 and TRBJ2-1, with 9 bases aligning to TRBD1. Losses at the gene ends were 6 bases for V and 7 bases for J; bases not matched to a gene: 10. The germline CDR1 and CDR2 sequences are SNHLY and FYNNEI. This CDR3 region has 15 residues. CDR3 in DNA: TGTGCCAGCAGCAGCCACAGGGGGCTAGGGAATGAGCAGTTCTTC. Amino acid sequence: CASSSHRGLGNEQFF.

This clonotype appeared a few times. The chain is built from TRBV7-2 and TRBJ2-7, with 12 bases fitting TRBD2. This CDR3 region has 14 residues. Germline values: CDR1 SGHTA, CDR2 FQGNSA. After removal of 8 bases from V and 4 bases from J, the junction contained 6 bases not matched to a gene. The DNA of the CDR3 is TGTGCCAGCGGCCTAGCGGGAGGGGCTTACGAGCAGTACTTC. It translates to CASGLAGGAYEQYF.

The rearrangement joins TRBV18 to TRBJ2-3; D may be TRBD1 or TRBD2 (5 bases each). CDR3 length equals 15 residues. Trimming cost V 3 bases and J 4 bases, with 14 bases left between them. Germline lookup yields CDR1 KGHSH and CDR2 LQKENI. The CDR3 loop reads CASSPPGGAADTQYF. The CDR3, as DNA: TGTGCCAGCTCACCCCCTGGGGGTGCAGCAGATACGCAGTATTTT.

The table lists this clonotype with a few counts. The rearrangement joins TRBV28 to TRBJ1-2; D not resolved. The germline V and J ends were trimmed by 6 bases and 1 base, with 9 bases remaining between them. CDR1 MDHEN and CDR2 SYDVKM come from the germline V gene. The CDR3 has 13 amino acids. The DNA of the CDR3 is TGTGCCAGCAGCAGGACTAATAACTATGGCTACACCTTC. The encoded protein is CASSRTNNYGYTF.

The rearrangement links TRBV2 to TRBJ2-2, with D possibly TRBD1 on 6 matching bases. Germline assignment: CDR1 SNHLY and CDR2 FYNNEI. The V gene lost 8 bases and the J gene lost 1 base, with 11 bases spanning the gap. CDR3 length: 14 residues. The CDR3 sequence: CASGKTGNTGELFF. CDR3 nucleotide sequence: TGTGCCAGCGGCAAGACAGGGAACACCGGGGAGCTGTTTTTT.

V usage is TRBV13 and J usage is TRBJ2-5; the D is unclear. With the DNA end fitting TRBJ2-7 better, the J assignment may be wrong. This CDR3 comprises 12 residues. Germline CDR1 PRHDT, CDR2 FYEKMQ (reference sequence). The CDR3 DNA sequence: TGTGCCAGCAGCGTGGGGTTTACCGAGCAGTACTTC. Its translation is CASSVGFTEQYF.

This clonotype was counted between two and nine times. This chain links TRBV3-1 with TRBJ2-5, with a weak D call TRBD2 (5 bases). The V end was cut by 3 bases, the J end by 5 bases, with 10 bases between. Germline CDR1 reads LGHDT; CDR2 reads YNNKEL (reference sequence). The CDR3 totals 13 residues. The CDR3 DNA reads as TGTGCCAGCAGCCAGCATGAGCGGGAGACCCAGTACTTC. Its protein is CASSQHERETQYF.

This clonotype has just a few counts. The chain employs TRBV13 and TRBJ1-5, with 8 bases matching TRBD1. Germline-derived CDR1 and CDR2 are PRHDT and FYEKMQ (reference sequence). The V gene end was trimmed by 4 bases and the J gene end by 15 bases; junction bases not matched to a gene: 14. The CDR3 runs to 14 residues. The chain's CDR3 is CASSSNRSPGQVHF. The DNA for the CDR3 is TGTGCCAGCAGCTCGAACCGTTCCCCGGGACAGGTGCATTTT.

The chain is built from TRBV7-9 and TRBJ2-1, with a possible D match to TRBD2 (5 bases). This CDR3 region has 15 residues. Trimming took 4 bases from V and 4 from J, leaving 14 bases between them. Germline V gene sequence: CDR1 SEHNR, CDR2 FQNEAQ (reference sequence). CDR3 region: CASSSSGPIYNEQFF. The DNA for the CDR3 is TGTGCCAGCAGCTCCAGCGGACCAATTTACAATGAGCAGTTCTTC. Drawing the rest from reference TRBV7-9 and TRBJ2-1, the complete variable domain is DTGVSQNPRHKITKRGQNVTFRCDPISEHNRLYWYRQTLGQGPEFLTYFQNEAQLEKSRLLSDRFSAERPKGSFSTLEIQRTEQGDSAMYLCASSSSGPIYNEQFFGPGTRLTVL.

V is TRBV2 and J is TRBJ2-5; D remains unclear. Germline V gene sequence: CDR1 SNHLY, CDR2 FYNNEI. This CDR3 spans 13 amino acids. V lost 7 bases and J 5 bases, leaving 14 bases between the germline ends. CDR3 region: CASKPGRSETQYF. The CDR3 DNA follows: TGTGCCAGCAAACCAGGACGCTCTGAGACCCAGTACTTC. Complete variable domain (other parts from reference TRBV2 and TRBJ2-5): EPEVTQTPSHQVTQMGQEVILRCVPISNHLYFYWYRQILGQKVEFLVSFYNNEISEKSEIFDDQFSVERPDGSNFTLKIRSTKLEDSAMYFCASKPGRSETQYFGPGTRLLVL.

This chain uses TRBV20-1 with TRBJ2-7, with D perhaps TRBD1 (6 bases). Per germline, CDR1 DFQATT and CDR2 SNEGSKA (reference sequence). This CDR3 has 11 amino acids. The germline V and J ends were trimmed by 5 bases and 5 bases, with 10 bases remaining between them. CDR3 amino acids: CSAGGADEQYF. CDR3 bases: TGCAGTGCTGGGGGCGCTGACGAGCAGTACTTC.

The CDR3 nucleotides are TGTGCCAGCAGCTTCAGGAGTCCCCTCCACTTT. This gives the protein CASSFRSPLHF. The J gene is TRBJ1-6, the V gene TRBV7-2; no reliable D call. Germline V gives CDR1 SGHTA, CDR2 FQGNSA. V was pared by 3 bases and J by 13 bases, with 7 bases between. CDR3 length equals 11 residues.

The CDR3, as DNA: TGTGCCAGCAGCCCCGGACAGGGTTTTTATTACGAGCAGTACTTC. Amino acid sequence: CASSPGQGFYYEQYF. The chain has TRBV7-9 and TRBJ2-4; 8 nucleotides agree with TRBD1. The J call may be wrong; the DNA end is better matched by TRBJ2-7. This CDR3 region has 15 residues. CDR1 SEHNR and CDR2 FQNEAQ come from the germline V gene (reference sequence).